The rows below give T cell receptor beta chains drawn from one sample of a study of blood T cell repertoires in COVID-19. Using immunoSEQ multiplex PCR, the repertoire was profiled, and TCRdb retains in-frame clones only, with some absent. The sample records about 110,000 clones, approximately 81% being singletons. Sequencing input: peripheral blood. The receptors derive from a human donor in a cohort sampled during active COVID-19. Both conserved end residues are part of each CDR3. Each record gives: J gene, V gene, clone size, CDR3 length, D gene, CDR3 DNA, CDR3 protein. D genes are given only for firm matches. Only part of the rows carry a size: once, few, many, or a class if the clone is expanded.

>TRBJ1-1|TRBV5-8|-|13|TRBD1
TGTGCCAGCAGCGGACAGGTTGGGACTGAAGCTTTCTTT
CASSGQVGTEAFF
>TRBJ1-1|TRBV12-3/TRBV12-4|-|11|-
TGTGCCAGCACCACAGCTATCGAAGCTTTCTTT
CASTTAIEAFF
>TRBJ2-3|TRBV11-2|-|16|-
TGTGCCAGCAGCTTAGATCGAGGGTCAGGCACAGATACGCAGTATTTT
CASSLDRGSGTDTQYF
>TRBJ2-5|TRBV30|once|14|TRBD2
TGTGCCTGGAGTCTAGCGGGAGGGCCGGAGACCCAGTACTTC
CAWSLAGGPETQYF
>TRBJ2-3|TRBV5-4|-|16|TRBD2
TGTGCCAGCAGCTTGCTAGCGGGAGGGTACACAGATACGCAGTATTTT
CASSLLAGGYTDTQYF
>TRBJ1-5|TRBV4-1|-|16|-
TGCGCCAGCAGCGGAGTGGAGGGAAGTCGCAATCAGCCCCAGCATTTT
CASSGVEGSRNQPQHF
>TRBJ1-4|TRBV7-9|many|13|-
TGTGCCTCAGCACCGGTGTTGGCAGGGCCACTGTTTTTT
CASAPVLAGPLFF
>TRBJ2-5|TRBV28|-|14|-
TGTGCCAGCAGTTTAATAGCTTTCCAAGAGACCCAGTACTTC
CASSLIAFQETQYF
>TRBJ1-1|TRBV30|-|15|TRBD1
TGTGCCTGGACCTCAAGGGGGCCCCACAAGACTGAAGCTTTCTTT
CAWTSRGPHKTEAFF
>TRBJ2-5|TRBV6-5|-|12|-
TGTGCCAGCACCCCCCAGGGAGAGACCCAGTACTTC
CASTPQGETQYF
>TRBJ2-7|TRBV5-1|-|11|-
TGCGCCAGCAGCAACCAGTACGAGCAGTACTTC
CASSNQYEQYF
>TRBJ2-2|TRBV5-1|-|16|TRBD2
TGCGCCAGCAGCGCCTCAAGCGGGGGAAACACCGGGGAGCTGTTTTTT
CASSASSGGNTGELFF
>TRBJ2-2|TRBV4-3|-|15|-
TGCGCCAGCAGCCAATCGACGAACAGGGCCGGGGAGCTGTTTTTT
CASSQSTNRAGELFF
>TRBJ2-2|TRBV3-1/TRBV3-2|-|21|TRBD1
TGTGCCAGCAGCCAGTTTCGGCCGCGGCGTAGGGACAGGGGTTCGTCCGGGGAGCTGTTTTTT
CASSQFRPRRRDRGSSGELFF
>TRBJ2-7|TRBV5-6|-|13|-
TGTGCCAGCAGCTCCATTGGGGGCCTCGAGCAGTACTTC
CASSSIGGLEQYF
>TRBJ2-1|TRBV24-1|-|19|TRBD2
TGTGCCACCAGTGGACGAACCCGCCGGACTAGCGGCTCCTACAATGAGCAGTTCTTC
CATSGRTRRTSGSYNEQFF
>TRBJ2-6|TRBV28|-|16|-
TGTGCCAGCAGTCAAACAGGAGTCTCTGGGGCCAACGTCCTGACTTTC
CASSQTGVSGANVLTF
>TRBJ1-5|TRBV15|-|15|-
TGTGCCACCAGCGGCCCTTGGGGGCAAGGACAGCCCCAGCATTTT
CATSGPWGQGQPQHF
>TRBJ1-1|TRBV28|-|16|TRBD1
TGTGCCAGCCGACTCCAGACCGGGACAGCAGGTTTATCTGTTTTCTTT
CASRLQTGTAGLSVFF
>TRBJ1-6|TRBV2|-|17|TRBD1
TGTGCCAGCAGTGCCGGGACAGGTCCATCTTATAATTCACCCCTCCACTTT
CASSAGTGPSYNSPLHF
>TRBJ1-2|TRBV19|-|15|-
TGTGCCAGTAGCGAACCTCTGATAGCTGTCTATGGCTACACCTTC
CASSEPLIAVYGYTF
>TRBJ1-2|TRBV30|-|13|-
TGTGCCTGGATCCCGACAGTAGCAAGCGGCTACACCTTC
CAWIPTVASGYTF
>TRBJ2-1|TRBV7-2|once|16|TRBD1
TGTGCCAGCAGCCTTATCGGGACAGGGGGCGGGAATGAGCAGTTCTTC
CASSLIGTGGGNEQFF
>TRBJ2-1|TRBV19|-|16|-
TGTGCCAGTAGCCCCTTCGAATTGAGCTCCTACAATGAGCAGTTCTTC
CASSPFELSSYNEQFF
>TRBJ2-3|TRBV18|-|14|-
TGTGCCAGCTCACCACCCCAGGTTACAGATACGCAGTATTTT
CASSPPQVTDTQYF
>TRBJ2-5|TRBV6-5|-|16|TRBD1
TGTGCCAGCAGTTACTCCGGGACAGGGAGAGGAGAGACCCAGTACTTC
CASSYSGTGRGETQYF
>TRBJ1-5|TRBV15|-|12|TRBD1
TGTGCCACTCGACAGGGTGATCAGCCCCAGCATTTT
CATRQGDQPQHF
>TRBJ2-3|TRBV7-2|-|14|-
TGTGCCAGCAGCTATGCGGGGGCAACAGATACGCAGTATTTT
CASSYAGATDTQYF
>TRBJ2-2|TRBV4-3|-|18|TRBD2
TGCGCCAGCAGCCAAGATGGGAAGCGGGAGTTGGTCACCGGGGAGCTGTTTTTT
CASSQDGKRELVTGELFF
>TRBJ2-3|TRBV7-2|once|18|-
TGTGCCAGCAGCTTAGTCATCCAAGCGGGTGGGTTCACAGATACGCAGTATTTT
CASSLVIQAGGFTDTQYF
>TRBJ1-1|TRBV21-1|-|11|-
TGTGCCAGCAGCGAACAGGGTTTAGGTTTCTTT
CASSEQGLGFF
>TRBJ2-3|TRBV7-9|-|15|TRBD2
TGTGCCAGCAGCTTTACGGGACTAGCCACAGATACGCAGTATTTT
CASSFTGLATDTQYF
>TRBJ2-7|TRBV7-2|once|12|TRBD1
TGTGCCAGCAGCATTGGGACAGGCGAGCAGTACTTC
CASSIGTGEQYF
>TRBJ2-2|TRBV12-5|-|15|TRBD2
TGTGCTAGTGGTTCGCGGGGGGCGAACACCGGGGAGCTGTTTTTT
CASGSRGANTGELFF
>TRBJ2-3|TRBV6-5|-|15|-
TGTGCCAGCAGATCATCCGGGGGAGGCACAGATACGCAGTATTTT
CASRSSGGGTDTQYF
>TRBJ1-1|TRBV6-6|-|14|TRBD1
TGTGCCAGCAGTTACCCGACAGGGGGTGACCACGCTTTCTTT
CASSYPTGGDHAFF
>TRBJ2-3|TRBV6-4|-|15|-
TGTGCCAGCATTGTGCAGGCGGGCCTCACAGATACGCAGTATTTT
CASIVQAGLTDTQYF
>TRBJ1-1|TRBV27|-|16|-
TGTGCCAGCAGTTTATTTCGGTACAGAATGAACACTGAAGCTTTCTTT
CASSLFRYRMNTEAFF
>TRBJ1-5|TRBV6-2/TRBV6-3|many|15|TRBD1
TGTGCCAGCAGTTACTCGTTGACAGGGAATCTGCCCCAGCATTTT
CASSYSLTGNLPQHF
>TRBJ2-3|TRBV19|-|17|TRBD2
TGTGCCAGTTCCTCAAACGGACTAGCGGGAGACCCAGATACGCAGTATTTT
CASSSNGLAGDPDTQYF
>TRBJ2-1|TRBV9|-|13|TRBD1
TGTGCCAGCAGCGGACAGGGTTTTGCTGAGCAGTTCTTC
CASSGQGFAEQFF
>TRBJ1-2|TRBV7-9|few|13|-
TGTGCCAGCAGCGCGAGGGTGGATGATGGCTACACCTTC
CASSARVDDGYTF
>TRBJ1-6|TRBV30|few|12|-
TGTGCCTGGAGACAGGATAATTCACCCCTCCACTTT
CAWRQDNSPLHF
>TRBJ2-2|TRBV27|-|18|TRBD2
TGTGCCAGCAGCCTCGGACTAGCGGGAGGACTTATCACCGGGGAGCTGTTTTTT
CASSLGLAGGLITGELFF
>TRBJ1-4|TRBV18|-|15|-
TGTGCCAGCTCACCACCGAACGGTGGTAATGAAAAACTGTTTTTT
CASSPPNGGNEKLFF
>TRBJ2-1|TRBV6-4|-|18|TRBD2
TGTGCCAGCAGTGTGGGACTAGCGGGAAGCCCCCTCTACAATGAGCAGTTCTTC
CASSVGLAGSPLYNEQFF
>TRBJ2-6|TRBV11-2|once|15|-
TGTGCCAGCAGCTTAGTCCTCTCTGGGGCCAACGTCCTGACTTTC
CASSLVLSGANVLTF
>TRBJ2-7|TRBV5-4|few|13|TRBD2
TGTGCCAGCAGCTCGGGAGGCTCCTACGAGCAGTACTTC
CASSSGGSYEQYF
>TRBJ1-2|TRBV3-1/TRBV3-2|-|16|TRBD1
TGTGCCAGCAGCCCCTTCTCCGGACAGGGGGCATATGGCTACACCTTC
CASSPFSGQGAYGYTF